This T cell receptor (beta chain) was recovered during a study of CD8+CD57+ T cells in acquired aplastic anemia (dated by TCRdb to 2016 to 2019). Describing the broader study: Extracted DNA from sorted CD4+ and CD8+ cells averaged about 2.9 ug, ranging from roughly 0.17 to 27.4 ug. A CD8+CD57+ expansion meant a frequency higher than the mean frequency seen in healthy subjects. Points the paper makes about the study in general: Twenty-nine CD8+ CDR3 sequences were found in both patients and controls but appeared to be highly expressed in patients and within the immunodominant clones of the patients. CD8+ Simpson's diversity did not differ significantly between patients and healthy controls (P=0.060).

Expansion of CD8+CD57+ cells had been shown by flow cytometry in the patients chosen for sequencing. Every patient had severe acquired aplastic anemia, diagnosed using the International Study of Aplastic Anemia and Agranulocytosis and Camitta criteria. At the time blood was sampled, none of the patients had received any therapy. TCR repertoires of sorted CD4+ and CD8+ blood T cells from severe aplastic anemia patients and healthy subjects were deep-sequenced in the study. Patients were enrolled under clinicaltrials.gov protocols 00001620, 01623167, 00001397, 00071045, 00081523 and 00961064 in the USA. Ficoll-Paque density gradient centrifugation was used to isolate peripheral blood mononuclear cells. Before DNA extraction, CD4+ and CD8+ T cells were sorted by FACS or by magnetic beads. Details on this clonotype: Its antigen is unknown. No base-level quality is on record; no much larger clone is a single base apart.

CDR1 and CDR2 are drawn from the germline V gene (reference sequence): LNHNV, YYDKDF. The CDR3 goes from the cysteine to the phenylalanine over 15 residues. This entry keeps only the CDR3 DNA: 45 bases, framed from base 1. Trimming removed 1 base from V and 9 bases from J, leaving 13 bases between the germline ends. Genomic DNA was used as template for profiling of TCR beta VDJ combinations and CDR3 sequences. TCR repertoire sequencing was run on an Illumina HiSeq 2000. The study's processing was this. TRBV/TRBJ rearrangement plots, CDR3 size and DJ length profiles, and Simpson's diversity index were used to evaluate the repertoires. The most abundant DNA sequence in the deep sequencing data was defined as the immunodominant clone. CDR3 amino acid sequences were screened for sharing across subjects and compared with published repertoires and the VDJdb database. TCRdb handled the public reads itself, with Q25 trimming in fastp and clone calling in MiXCR, and kept productive beta chains. One record per CDR3 amino acid sequence lists the most common genes and DNA. The V and J calls were determined by TCRdb, not by the authors. This sample has about 290,000 distinct CDR3 sequences in its table, and 56% of those were observed once. Jointly, the top ten make up approximately 1.2% of the sample.

The rearrangement combines TRBV15 with TRBJ1-6; a tentative D match to TRBD1 spans 5 bases. The sequence was collected from a human donor with aplastic anemia. Sample: sorted CD4+, CD8+, or CD8+CD57+ T cells (not recorded which) from PBMCs. The bases read TGTGCCACCAGCAGAGTCAGCGAGGGGAGTTCACCCCTCCACTTT. Its coded protein is CATSRVSEGSSPLHF.